This T cell receptor (beta chain) was observed in a study of OX40 agonist ivuxolimab in advanced cancers. To note about this clone: Its specificity is not known.

Repertoires were generated with immunoSEQ multiplex PCR, while TCRdb's copy carries only in-frame clones and drops some. Here the sample spans 40,000 to 50,000 clones, roughly 90% being singletons. Broader study findings: The antigen specificity of the peripheral T cells (those that were expanded) was not determined.

Germline-derived CDR1 and CDR2 are SEHNR and FQNEAQ (reference sequence). The CDR3 is 11 amino acids. The V end lost 1 base, the J end lost 3 bases, and 1 base lay between the germline ends. The sample consisted of CD4+ or CD8+ T cells sorted from blood, taken in a trial of the OX40 agonist ivuxolimab. The chain joins TRBV7-9 to TRBJ2-7, with D uncertain. The receptor's source is an adult with an advanced solid tumor such as melanoma, head and neck, liver or kidney cancer. Here the CDR3 reads CASSLDYEQYF. DNA for the CDR3: TGTGCCAGCAGCTTAGACTACGAGCAGTACTTC.